The source of this T cell receptor (beta chain) is a study of beta chain features in type 1 diabetes. Populations isolated by sorting all had purity greater than 95%. The CDR3 covers 14 residues. V gave up 7 bases and J gave up 4 bases; unmatched junction bases: 5. Germline CDR1 reads SGDLS; CDR2 reads YYNGEE. Concerning this clone: The antigen is unknown.

Investigators reverse transcribed all isolated RNA, so they sequenced expressed TCRB transcripts. Around 3.7 million reads was the average for naive, central memory and regulatory T cell samples. Clones were sequenced by immunoSEQ multiplex PCR, and TCRdb holds only the in-frame ones, with some missing. The data contain about 640,000 clones, under 15% of them singletons. Study-wide findings and caveats: Moderate but significant shortening of TCRB CDR3s was recorded in all four CD4+ subsets from Type 1 diabetes patients.

Specimen: naive CD4+ T cells from blood. The origin of this receptor is a man aged 25 to 40 with type 1 diabetes. V is TRBV9 and J is TRBJ2-2; TRBD1 matches at 9 bases. Here the CDR3 DNA reads TGTGCCAGCTGTCGACAGGGGGGCACCGGGGAGCTGTTTTTT. Protein product: CASCRQGGTGELFF.